The rows below give T cell receptor beta chains drawn from one sample of a study of a mutant IDH1 vaccine in newly diagnosed glioma. The antigens of these receptors remain unknown. Here immunoSEQ multiplex PCR was the method, and the copy in TCRdb shows in-frame clones only, minus some. The sample records 120,000 or so clones, over 75% being singletons. This material consisted of PBMCs, taken from a glioma patient whose treatment included an IDH1 peptide vaccine. The receptor source for this set is a man aged 35 to 55 with glioma. Both conserved end residues are trimmed from each CDR3.

cdr3_aa,v_call,j_call,cdr3_length
ASKAGGRNEKLF,TRBV6-5,TRBJ1-4,12
ASSWAGGGNEQF,TRBV7-3,TRBJ2-1,12
ASSPSIGWYT,TRBV7-9,TRBJ1-2,10
ASSVLSRPTDTQY,TRBV9,TRBJ2-3,13
ASSLGHGSNQPQH,TRBV5-6,TRBJ1-5,13
SVLSDSTQETQY,TRBV29-1,TRBJ2-5,12
ASTRTTGANVLT,TRBV2,TRBJ2-6,12
ASSRKGPGLATEQY,TRBV7-2,TRBJ2-7,14
ASSPRTSDISYEQY,TRBV18,TRBJ2-7,14
ASSPGGAGSYEQY,TRBV6-5,TRBJ2-7,13
AGTGGPGNSPLH,TRBV5-4,TRBJ1-6,12
ASSFAPGGRAYEQY,TRBV28,TRBJ2-7,14
ASRPLAGLQETQY,TRBV11-1,TRBJ2-5,13
ASSFAENTGELF,TRBV5-6,TRBJ2-2,12
ASSFRGRLGGYT,TRBV7-2,TRBJ1-2,12
ASSQGGQNAFHGYT,TRBV4-2,TRBJ1-2,14
ASSQAGTKSYEQY,TRBV4-2,TRBJ2-7,13
ASSPLPSGDYEQY,TRBV18,TRBJ2-7,13
ARRQSSSYNEQF,TRBV2,TRBJ2-1,12
ASSLAGDPWTLH,TRBV7-9,TRBJ1-6,12
ASSVDRLSNQPQH,TRBV6-5,TRBJ1-5,13
ASSDRMGGELF,TRBV7-3,TRBJ2-2,11
AWSTGTNQPQH,TRBV30,TRBJ1-5,11
ASRPLIQASSEQF,TRBV2,TRBJ2-1,13
ASSYRETSGGLSSYNEQF,TRBV4-1,TRBJ2-1,18